This T cell receptor (beta chain) was sequenced for a study of neurological immune-mediated disorders. Study-level points and caveats: Private repertoires in all groups were suggested by the finding that expanded clones across subjects shared no CDR3 amino acid sequences.

The unsorted libraries had their origin in 2 million PBMCs stored at -80 C. A word on this clonotype: Its specificity is not known.

The germline V and J ends were trimmed by 0 bases and 6 bases, with 16 bases remaining between them. Germline V gene lookup returns CDR1 SGHRS and CDR2 YFSETQ. The CDR3 covers 16 residues. Using its own MiXCR run on the 5' RACE reads, TCRdb lists one record per CDR3 protein. Among about 66,000 distinct CDR3 sequences, 3.5% to 5% were seen once, and the ten largest hold 6.5% to 7.5%. The material sequenced was PBMCs. The sequence derives from a man aged 30 to 39 with multiple sclerosis. The chain is built from TRBV5-1 and TRBJ2-1; D not resolved. The CDR3 sequence is CASSLVGGEVLNEQFF. The CDR3 nucleotides are TGCGCCAGCAGCTTGGTGGGCGGCGAAGTACTCAATGAGCAGTTCTTC.